A selection of T cell receptor beta chains follows, all from one sample in a study of blood T cell repertoires in COVID-19. Repertoires were generated with immunoSEQ multiplex PCR, while TCRdb's copy carries only in-frame clones and drops some. Of approximately 470,000 clones listed, 70% to 90% were seen once; the top ten hold about 3.2%. The material sequenced was peripheral blood. All receptors come from a human donor in a cohort sampled during active COVID-19. Each CDR3 is given without its conserved first and last residue. Fields, in order: V gene, J gene, CDR3 protein.

TRBV11-1	TRBJ1-1	ASSLRGQGNTEAF
TRBV5-1	TRBJ2-2	ASSLGGAGELF
TRBV11-3	TRBJ2-1	ASSLGGLAGNEQF
TRBV2	TRBJ2-1	ASSEGAVSGEQF
TRBV11-2	TRBJ2-7	ASAFSRDIAYEQY
TRBV15	TRBJ1-1	ATSRGQNWNTEAF
TRBV10-3	TRBJ2-7	AISLAGATGEQY
TRBV3-1/TRBV3-2	TRBJ1-5	ASSQGGNQPQH
TRBV7-9	TRBJ2-3	ASSLGGPDTQY
TRBV30	TRBJ2-2	AWSAYWKRGNTGELF
TRBV9	TRBJ2-5	ASSALRDQETQY
TRBV5-4	TRBJ2-5	ASSGPGTSGRAEETQY
TRBV27	TRBJ1-4	ASSTGGREKLF
TRBV5-1	TRBJ2-2	ASLAGTNTGELF
TRBV7-3	TRBJ2-3	ASSSQGSTDTQY
TRBV14	TRBJ1-1	ASSLRSWPNTEAF
TRBV5-1	TRBJ2-7	ASRTSTVIPTYEQY
TRBV30	TRBJ1-3	AWNTGSSGNTIY
TRBV10-3	TRBJ1-2	AISLEANYGYT
TRBV15	TRBJ2-5	ATSRELREPAETQY
TRBV10-3	TRBJ1-2	AISVRQGAVRDGYT
TRBV4-2	TRBJ2-5	ASSPRDREETQY
TRBV9	TRBJ2-3	ASSRFIGGADTQY
TRBV7-3	TRBJ1-1	ASSLRLQTEAF
TRBV6-5	TRBJ1-1	ASSYSGGAYTEAF
TRBV7-2	TRBJ1-1	ASSLRRPLEAF
TRBV7-2	TRBJ2-7	ASSLASGSGSYEQY
TRBV30	TRBJ1-2	AWETQTGARSYGYT
TRBV5-5	TRBJ2-7	ASSLEARLESYEQY
TRBV12-5	TRBJ1-1	ASGLDFGQGEAF
TRBV28	TRBJ2-7	ASSLSGGAQYEQY
TRBV27	TRBJ1-2	ASSQIYPGGYT
TRBV3-1/TRBV3-2	TRBJ2-1	ASSPGGARANEQF
TRBV5-1	TRBJ1-1	ASSPWTGRNTEAF
TRBV6-1	TRBJ2-4	ASSVLTGRIAKNIQY
TRBV27	TRBJ2-2	ASSLLRRGNTGELF
TRBV29-1	TRBJ2-1	SATGANYNEQF
TRBV6-5	TRBJ1-1	ASARLENTEAF
TRBV30	TRBJ1-6	ALRLPPLLVH
TRBV7-3	TRBJ2-3	ASSLDWTSGSTDTQY
TRBV5-4	TRBJ2-7	ASSPRTSGYEQY
TRBV27	TRBJ2-5	ASSSGGSSGETQY
TRBV6-4	TRBJ1-5	ASSPAGGNQPQH
TRBV9	TRBJ2-5	ASSVGVGGVPETQY
TRBV27	TRBJ2-3	ASSLGNGDTQY
TRBV6-1	TRBJ2-5	ASSETTETQY
TRBV19	TRBJ1-4	ASTGTVATNEKLF
TRBV6-2/TRBV6-3	TRBJ2-5	ASSTIAGVETQY
TRBV7-3	TRBJ2-1	ASSLEDGRTHNEQF
TRBV28	TRBJ2-7	ASRTHGLAGGHEQY
TRBV4-2	TRBJ2-7	ASISLGGGLSYEQY
TRBV27	TRBJ2-3	ASRTGNTDTQY
TRBV3-1/TRBV3-2	TRBJ2-5	ASSRRGREGETQY
TRBV21-1	TRBJ2-7	ASSTHGHHYEQY